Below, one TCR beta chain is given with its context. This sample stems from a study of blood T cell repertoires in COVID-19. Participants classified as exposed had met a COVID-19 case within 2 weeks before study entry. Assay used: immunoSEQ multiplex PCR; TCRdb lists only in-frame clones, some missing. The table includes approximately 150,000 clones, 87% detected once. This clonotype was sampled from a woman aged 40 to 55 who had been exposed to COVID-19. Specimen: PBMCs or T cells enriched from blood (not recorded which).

Here the CDR3 reads CASSPTAGFSTDTQYF. CDR3 DNA sequence: TGTGCCAGCTCGCCGACCGCAGGGTTTAGCACAGATACGCAGTATTTT. The chain uses TRBV18 and TRBJ2-3, with D perhaps matching TRBD1 (5 bases). Germline-derived CDR1 and CDR2 are KGHSH and LQKENI. The CDR3 has 16 amino acids. V shed 6 bases and J shed 0 bases, with 16 bases lying between them.